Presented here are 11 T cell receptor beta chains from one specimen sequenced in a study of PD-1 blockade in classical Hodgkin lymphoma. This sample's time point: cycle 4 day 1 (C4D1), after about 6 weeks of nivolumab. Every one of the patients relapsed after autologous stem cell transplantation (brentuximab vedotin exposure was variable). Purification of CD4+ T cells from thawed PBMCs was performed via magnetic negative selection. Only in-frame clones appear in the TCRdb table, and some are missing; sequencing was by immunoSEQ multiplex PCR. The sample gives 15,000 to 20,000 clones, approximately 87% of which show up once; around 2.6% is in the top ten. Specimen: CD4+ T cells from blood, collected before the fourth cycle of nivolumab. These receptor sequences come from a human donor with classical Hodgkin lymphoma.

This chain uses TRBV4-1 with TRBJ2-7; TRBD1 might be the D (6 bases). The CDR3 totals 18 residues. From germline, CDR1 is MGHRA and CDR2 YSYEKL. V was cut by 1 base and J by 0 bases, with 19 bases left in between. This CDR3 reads CASSQGILVGQNSYEQYF. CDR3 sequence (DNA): TGCGCCAGCAGCCAAGGTATTCTAGTGGGACAAAACTCCTACGAGCAGTACTTC.

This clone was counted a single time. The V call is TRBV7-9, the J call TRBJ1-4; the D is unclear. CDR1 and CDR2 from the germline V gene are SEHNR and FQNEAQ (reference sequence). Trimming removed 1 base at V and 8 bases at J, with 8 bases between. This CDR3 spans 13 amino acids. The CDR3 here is CASSLESIEKLFF. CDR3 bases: TGTGCCAGCAGCTTAGAGTCGATAGAAAAACTGTTTTTT.

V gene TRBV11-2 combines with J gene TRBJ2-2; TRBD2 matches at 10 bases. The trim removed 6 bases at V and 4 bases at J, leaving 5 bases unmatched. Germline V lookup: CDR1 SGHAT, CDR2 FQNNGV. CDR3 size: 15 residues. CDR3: CASSKREGLTGELFF. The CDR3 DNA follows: TGTGCCAGCAGTAAGCGGGAGGGCCTCACCGGGGAGCTGTTTTTT.

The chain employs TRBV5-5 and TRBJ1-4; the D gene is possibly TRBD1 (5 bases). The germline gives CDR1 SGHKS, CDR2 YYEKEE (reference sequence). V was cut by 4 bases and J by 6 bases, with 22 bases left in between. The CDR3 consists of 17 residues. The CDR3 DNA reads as TGTGCCAGCAGCCTCCGAGGAGTGTGGGGGAGGGATGAAAAACTGTTTTTT. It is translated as CASSLRGVWGRDEKLFF.

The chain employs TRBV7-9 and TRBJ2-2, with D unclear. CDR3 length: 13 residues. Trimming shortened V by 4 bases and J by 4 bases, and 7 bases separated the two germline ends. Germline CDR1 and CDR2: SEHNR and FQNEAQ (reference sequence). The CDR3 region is CASSSIVTGELFF. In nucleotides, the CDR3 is TGTGCCAGCAGCTCAATAGTCACCGGGGAGCTGTTTTTT.

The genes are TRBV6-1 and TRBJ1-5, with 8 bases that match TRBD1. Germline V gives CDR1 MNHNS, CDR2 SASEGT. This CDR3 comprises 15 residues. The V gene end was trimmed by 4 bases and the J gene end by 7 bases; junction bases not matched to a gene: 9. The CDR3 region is CASSGPDRVGQPQHF. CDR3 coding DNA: TGTGCCAGCAGTGGCCCGGACAGGGTCGGGCAGCCCCAGCATTTT.

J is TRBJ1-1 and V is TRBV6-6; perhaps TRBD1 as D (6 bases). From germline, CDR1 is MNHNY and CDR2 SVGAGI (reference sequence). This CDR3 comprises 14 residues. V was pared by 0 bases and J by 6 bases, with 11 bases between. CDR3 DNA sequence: TGTGCCAGCAGTTACTCGTTGGGGGCATCTGAAGCTTTCTTT. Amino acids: CASSYSLGASEAFF.

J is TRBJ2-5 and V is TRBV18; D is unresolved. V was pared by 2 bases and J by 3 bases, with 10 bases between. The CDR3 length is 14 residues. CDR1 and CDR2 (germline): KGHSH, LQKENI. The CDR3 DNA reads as TGTGCCAGCTCACCATCCTACAGTAAAGAGACCCAGTACTTC. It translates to CASSPSYSKETQYF.

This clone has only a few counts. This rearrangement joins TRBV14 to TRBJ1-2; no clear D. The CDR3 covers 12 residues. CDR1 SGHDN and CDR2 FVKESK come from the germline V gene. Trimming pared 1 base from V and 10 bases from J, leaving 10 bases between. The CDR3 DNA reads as TGTGCCAGCAGCCAAGGTCCTCTTTCCTACACCTTC. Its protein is CASSQGPLSYTF.

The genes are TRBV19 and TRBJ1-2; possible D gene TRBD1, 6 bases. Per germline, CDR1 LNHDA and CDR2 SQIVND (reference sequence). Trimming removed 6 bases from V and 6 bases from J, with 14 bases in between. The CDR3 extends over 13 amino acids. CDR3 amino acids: CASRKQGVDGYTF. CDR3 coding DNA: TGTGCCAGTAGAAAACAGGGAGTGGATGGCTACACCTTC.

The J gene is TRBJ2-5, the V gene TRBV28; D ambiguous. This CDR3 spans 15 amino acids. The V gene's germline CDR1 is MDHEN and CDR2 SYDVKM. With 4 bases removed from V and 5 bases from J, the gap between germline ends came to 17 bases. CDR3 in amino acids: CASSWNKFSPETQYF. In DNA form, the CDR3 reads TGTGCCAGCAGTTGGAACAAGTTCTCTCCGGAGACCCAGTACTTC.